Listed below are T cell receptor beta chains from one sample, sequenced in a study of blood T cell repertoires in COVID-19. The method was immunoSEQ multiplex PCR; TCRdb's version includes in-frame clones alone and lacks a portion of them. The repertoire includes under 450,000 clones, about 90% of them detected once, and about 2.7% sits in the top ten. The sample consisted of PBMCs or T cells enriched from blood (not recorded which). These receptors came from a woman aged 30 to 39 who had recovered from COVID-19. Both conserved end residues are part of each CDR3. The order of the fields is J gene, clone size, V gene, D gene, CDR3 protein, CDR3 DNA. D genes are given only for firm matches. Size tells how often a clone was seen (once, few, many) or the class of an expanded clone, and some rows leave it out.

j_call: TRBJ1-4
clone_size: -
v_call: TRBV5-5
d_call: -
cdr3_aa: CASSLPRGEKLFF
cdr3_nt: TGTGCCAGCAGCCTACCCCGGGGGGAAAAACTGTTTTTT

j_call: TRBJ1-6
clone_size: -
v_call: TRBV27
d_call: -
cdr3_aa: CASRIRYQGNSPLHF
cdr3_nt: TGTGCCAGCAGGATTCGATACCAGGGGAATTCACCCCTCCACTTT

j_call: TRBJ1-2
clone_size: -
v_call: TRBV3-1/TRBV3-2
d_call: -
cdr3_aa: CASSQAPGVLGHTF
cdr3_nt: TGTGCCAGCAGCCAAGCCCCGGGGGTTCTTGGCCACACCTTC

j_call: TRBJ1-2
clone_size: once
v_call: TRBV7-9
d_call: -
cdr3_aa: CASSGVNYGYTF
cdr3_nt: TGTGCCAGCAGTGGAGTTAACTATGGCTACACCTTC

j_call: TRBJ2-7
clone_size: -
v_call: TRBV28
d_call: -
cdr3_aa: CASSLFPLVYGEQYF
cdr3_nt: TGTGCCAGCAGTTTATTCCCCCTAGTCTATGGCGAGCAGTACTTC

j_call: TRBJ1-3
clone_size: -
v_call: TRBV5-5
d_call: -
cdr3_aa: CASSPDPGSGNTIYF
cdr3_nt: TGTGCCAGCAGCCCGGATCCAGGGTCTGGAAACACCATATATTTT

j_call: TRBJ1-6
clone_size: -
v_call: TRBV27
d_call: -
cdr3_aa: CASSPLGGADNSPLHF
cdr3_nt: TGTGCCAGCAGTCCCCTTGGGGGCGCAGATAATTCACCCCTCCACTTT

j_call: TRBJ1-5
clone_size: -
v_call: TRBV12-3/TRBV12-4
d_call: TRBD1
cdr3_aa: CATRQGSQPQHF
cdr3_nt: TGTGCCACCCGACAGGGCTCTCAGCCCCAGCATTTT

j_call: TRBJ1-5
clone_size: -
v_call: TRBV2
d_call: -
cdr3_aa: CASNPQGSGQPQHF
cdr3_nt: TGTGCCAGCAACCCACAGGGTTCGGGTCAGCCCCAGCATTTT

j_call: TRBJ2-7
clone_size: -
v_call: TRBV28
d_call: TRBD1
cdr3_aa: CASSLPGTGGYNEQYF
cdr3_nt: TGTGCCAGCAGTTTACCCGGGACAGGGGGCTATAACGAGCAGTACTTC

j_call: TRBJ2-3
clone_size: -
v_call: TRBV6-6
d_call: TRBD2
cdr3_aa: CASSRHQRGAWSDTQYF
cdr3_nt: TGTGCCAGCAGTCGCCATCAGCGGGGGGCATGGTCGGATACGCAGTATTTT

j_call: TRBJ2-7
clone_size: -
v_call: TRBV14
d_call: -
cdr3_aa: CASSQDGRPSYEQYF
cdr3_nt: TGTGCCAGCAGCCAAGATGGCAGACCTAGCTACGAGCAGTACTTC

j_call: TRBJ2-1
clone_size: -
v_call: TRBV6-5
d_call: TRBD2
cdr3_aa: CASTTGAGVSNEQFF
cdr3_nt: TGTGCCAGCACAACAGGAGCGGGAGTTAGTAATGAGCAGTTCTTC

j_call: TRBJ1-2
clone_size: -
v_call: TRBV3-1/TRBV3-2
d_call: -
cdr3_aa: CASSQRGGGNYGYTF
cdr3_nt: TGTGCCAGCAGCCAACGGGGGGGAGGGAACTATGGCTACACCTTC

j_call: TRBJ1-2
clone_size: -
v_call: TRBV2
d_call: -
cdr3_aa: CASTLLTGPGEGYTF
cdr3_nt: TGTGCCAGCACCCTCCTGACAGGACCCGGCGAGGGCTACACCTTC

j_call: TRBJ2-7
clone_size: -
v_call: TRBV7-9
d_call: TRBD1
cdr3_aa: CASSQTGQIYEQYF
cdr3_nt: TGTGCCAGCAGCCAAACGGGACAGATCTACGAGCAGTACTTC

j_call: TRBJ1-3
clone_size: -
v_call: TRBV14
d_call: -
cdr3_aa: CASSLTTGWDSGNTIYF
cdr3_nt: TGTGCCAGCAGCCTCACGACAGGATGGGACTCTGGAAACACCATATATTTT

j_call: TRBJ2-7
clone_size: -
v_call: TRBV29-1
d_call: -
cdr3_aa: CSALRRDISDF
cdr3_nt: TGCAGCGCCTTAAGACGGGACATCAGCGACTTC

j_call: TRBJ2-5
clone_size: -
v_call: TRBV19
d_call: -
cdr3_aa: CASSEQGADTQYF
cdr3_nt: TGTGCCAGTAGTGAACAGGGTGCGGATACCCAGTACTTC

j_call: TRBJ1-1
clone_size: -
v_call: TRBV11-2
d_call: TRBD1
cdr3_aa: CASRRIRGENTEAFF
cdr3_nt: TGTGCCAGCAGGCGGATCAGGGGGGAGAACACTGAAGCTTTCTTT

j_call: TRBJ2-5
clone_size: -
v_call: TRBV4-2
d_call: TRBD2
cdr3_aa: CASSQDQGGGGETQYF
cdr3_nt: TGTGCCAGCAGCCAAGATCAAGGCGGGGGAGGAGAGACCCAGTACTTC

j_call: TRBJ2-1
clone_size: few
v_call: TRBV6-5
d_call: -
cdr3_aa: CASSYSTGFGNEQFF
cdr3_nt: TGTGCCAGCAGTTACTCGACAGGTTTCGGCAATGAGCAGTTCTTC

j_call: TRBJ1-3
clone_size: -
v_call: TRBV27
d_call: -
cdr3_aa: CASSLSGETGNTIYF
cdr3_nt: TGTGCCAGCAGTTTGAGTGGGGAGACTGGAAACACCATATATTTT

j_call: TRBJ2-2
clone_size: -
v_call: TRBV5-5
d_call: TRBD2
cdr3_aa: CASSLGLAGDTGELFF
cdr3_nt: TGTGCCAGCAGCCTCGGACTAGCGGGAGACACCGGGGAGCTGTTTTTT

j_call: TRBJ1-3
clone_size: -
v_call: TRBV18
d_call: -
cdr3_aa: CASSEDRGNTIYF
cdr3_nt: TGTGCCAGCTCAGAGGACAGAGGAAACACCATATATTTT

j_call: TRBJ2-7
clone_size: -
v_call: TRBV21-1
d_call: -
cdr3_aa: CASSNLWGKTYEQYF
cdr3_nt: TGTGCCAGCAGCAATCTTTGGGGCAAGACCTACGAGCAGTACTTC

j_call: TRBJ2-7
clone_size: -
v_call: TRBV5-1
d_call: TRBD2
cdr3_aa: CASSLAEVGLAGDHEQYF
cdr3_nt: TGCGCCAGCAGCTTGGCCGAGGTTGGACTAGCGGGGGACCACGAGCAGTACTTC

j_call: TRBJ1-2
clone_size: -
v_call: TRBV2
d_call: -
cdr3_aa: CASRPGGAISGYTF
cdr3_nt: TGTGCCAGCAGGCCTGGGGGGGCGATTTCTGGCTACACCTTC

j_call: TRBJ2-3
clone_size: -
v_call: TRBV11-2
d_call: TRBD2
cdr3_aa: CASSLGAGGGVGTDTQYF
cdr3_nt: TGTGCCAGCAGCTTAGGAGCGGGAGGGGGCGTAGGCACAGATACGCAGTATTTT

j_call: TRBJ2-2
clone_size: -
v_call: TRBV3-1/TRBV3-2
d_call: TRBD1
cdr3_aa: CASSPQWAGGITGELFF
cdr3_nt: TGTGCCAGCAGCCCTCAATGGGCAGGGGGCATCACCGGGGAGCTGTTTTTT

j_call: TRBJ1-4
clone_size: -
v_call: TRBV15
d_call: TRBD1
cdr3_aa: CATSRDADRLNEKLFF
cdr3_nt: TGTGCCACCAGCAGAGATGCGGACAGGCTCAATGAAAAACTGTTTTTT

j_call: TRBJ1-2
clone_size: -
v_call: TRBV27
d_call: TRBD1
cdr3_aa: CASTGQGNYGYTF
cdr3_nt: TGTGCCAGCACGGGACAGGGGAACTATGGCTACACCTTC

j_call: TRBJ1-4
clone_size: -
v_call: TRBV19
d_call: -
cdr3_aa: CASSLQSAGNEKLFF
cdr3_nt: TGTGCCAGTAGTCTCCAATCGGCAGGCAATGAAAAACTGTTTTTT

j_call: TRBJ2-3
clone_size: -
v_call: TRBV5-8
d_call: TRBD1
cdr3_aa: CASSRGGGTDTQYF
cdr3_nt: TGTGCCAGCAGCCGAGGGGGCGGGACAGATACGCAGTATTTT

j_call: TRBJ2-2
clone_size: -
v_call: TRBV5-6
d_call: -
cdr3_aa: CASRAGVSNTGELFF
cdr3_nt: TGTGCCAGCAGGGCAGGGGTGTCGAACACCGGGGAGCTGTTTTTT

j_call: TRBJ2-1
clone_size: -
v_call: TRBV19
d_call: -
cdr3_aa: CASSIGGVGNEQFF
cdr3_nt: TGTGCCAGTAGTATAGGGGGGGTCGGCAATGAGCAGTTCTTC

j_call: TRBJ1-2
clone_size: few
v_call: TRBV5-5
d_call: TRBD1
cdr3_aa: CASSPAGQGYGYTF
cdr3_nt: TGTGCCAGCAGCCCTGCGGGACAGGGATATGGCTACACCTTC

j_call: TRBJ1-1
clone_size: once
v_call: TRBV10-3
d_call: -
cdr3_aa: CAITPDRNTEAFF
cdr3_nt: TGTGCCATCACCCCGGACAGAAACACTGAAGCTTTCTTT

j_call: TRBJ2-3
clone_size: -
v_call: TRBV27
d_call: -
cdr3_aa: CASSFSLSGDTQYF
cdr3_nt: TGTGCCAGCAGTTTTTCCCTATCCGGGGATACGCAGTATTTT

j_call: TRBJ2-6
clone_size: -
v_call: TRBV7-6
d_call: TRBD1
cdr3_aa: CASSGTGGASGANVLTF
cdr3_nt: TGTGCCAGCAGCGGTACAGGGGGCGCGTCTGGGGCCAACGTCCTGACTTTC

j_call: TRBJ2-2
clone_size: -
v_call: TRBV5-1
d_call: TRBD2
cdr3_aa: CASSRGTSGTGELFF
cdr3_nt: TGCGCCAGCAGCCGGGGGACTAGTGGTACCGGGGAGCTGTTTTTT

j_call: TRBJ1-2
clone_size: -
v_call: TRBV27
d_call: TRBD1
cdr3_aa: CASSLKQGYGYTF
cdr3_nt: TGTGCCAGCAGTTTAAAACAGGGGTATGGCTACACCTTC

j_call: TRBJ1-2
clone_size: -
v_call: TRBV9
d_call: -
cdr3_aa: CASSVAQGNGYTF
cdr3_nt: TGTGCCAGCAGCGTAGCTCAGGGGAACGGCTACACCTTC

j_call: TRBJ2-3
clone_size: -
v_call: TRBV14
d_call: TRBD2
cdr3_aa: CASSLLAGATDTQYF
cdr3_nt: TGTGCCAGCAGCTTACTAGCGGGAGCCACAGATACGCAGTATTTT

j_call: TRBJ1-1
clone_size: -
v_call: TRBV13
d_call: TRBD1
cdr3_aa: CASSSSTGGLYTEAFF
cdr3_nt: TGTGCCAGCAGCTCGAGCACAGGGGGCCTGTACACTGAAGCTTTCTTT

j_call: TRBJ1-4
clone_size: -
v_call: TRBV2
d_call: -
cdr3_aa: CASRPDSPNEKLFF
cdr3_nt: TGTGCCAGCCGTCCGGACAGCCCTAATGAAAAACTGTTTTTT

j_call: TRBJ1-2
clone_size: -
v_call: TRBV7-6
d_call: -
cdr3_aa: CASSSRAGDNYGYTF
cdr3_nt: TGTGCCAGCAGCTCCCGGGCAGGGGACAACTATGGCTACACCTTC

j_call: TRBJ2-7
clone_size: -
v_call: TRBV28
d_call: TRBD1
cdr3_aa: CASNTGGRFYEQYF
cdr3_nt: TGTGCCAGCAACACAGGGGGGCGCTTCTACGAGCAGTACTTC

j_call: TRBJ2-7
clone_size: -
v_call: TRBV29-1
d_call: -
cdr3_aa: CSVEANGDEQYF
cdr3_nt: TGCAGCGTTGAAGCAAACGGAGACGAGCAGTACTTC

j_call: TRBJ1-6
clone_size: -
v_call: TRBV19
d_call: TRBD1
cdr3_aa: CASSRGQGLDNSPLHF
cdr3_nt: TGTGCCAGTAGCCGGGGACAGGGCCTCGATAATTCACCCCTCCACTTT

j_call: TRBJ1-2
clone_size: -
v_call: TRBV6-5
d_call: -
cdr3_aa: CASSYSGEGGYTF
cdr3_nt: TGTGCCAGCAGTTACTCGGGGGAGGGAGGCTACACCTTC

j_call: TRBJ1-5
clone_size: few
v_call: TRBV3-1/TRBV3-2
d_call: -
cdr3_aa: CASSQAGTPNQPQHF
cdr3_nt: TGTGCCAGCAGCCAGGCCGGGACACCAAATCAGCCCCAGCATTTT